The next 32 T cell receptor beta chains were all read from a single sample in a study of regulatory T cells in long-lasting Graves disease. The time point is: newly diagnosed GD, antithyroid drugs for less than 3 months. TCR sequences were obtained from RNA taken from PBMCs. Arm-PCR of CDR3 regions and iRepertoire HTBI primers were used to build TCR beta libraries. MiXCR, run by TCRdb on the multiplex PCR reads, gives a single entry per CDR3 protein. Of 450,000 to 600,000 distinct CDR3 sequences in the sample, around an eighth are singletons; the top ten hold under 10%. This sample was also put to use in a study of T cells in Graves' hyperthyroidism and ophthalmopathy.

The sample consisted of peripheral blood mononuclear cells (PBMCs), taken at new diagnosis, from a patient treated with antithyroid drugs. The receptors come from a man aged 25-45 years with Graves disease.

The V call is TRBV10-1, the J call TRBJ1-1; D uncertain. Germline loops: CDR1 WNHNN, CDR2 SYGVQD (reference sequence). V dropped 5 bases and J dropped 6 bases, with 19 bases sitting between them. The CDR3 is 15 amino acids. CDR3 DNA: TGCGCCAGCAGTCCCCAGGCAGGTACCTACGCTGAAGCTTTCTTT. Protein sequence: CASSPQAGTYAEAFF.

This clonotype occurred many times. The V gene is TRBV29-1, the J gene TRBJ2-1, with D uncertain. This CDR3 has 12 residues. Per the germline V gene, CDR1 is SQVTM and CDR2 is ANQGSEA. Trimming stripped 6 bases from V and 10 bases from J, with 16 bases between. The CDR3 DNA reads as TGCAGCGTCCGGGCCCCTACCCTGGAGCAGTTCTTC. It translates to CSVRAPTLEQFF.

This clonotype was seen a handful of times. V usage is TRBV5-1 and J usage is TRBJ2-3, with unresolved D. Germline CDR1 SGHRS, CDR2 YFSETQ. Trimming left V 0 bases short and J 3 bases short, with 8 bases between. The CDR3 totals 14 residues. This CDR3 reads CASSLAQITDTQYF. The CDR3 nucleotides are TGCGCCAGCAGCTTGGCCCAGATTACAGATACGCAGTATTTT.

The chain is built from TRBV5-1 and TRBJ1-3; D is possibly TRBD1 (6 bases). This CDR3 has 17 amino acids. CDR1 and CDR2 (germline): SGHRS, YFSETQ. The ends were cut back, 4 bases at V and 3 bases at J, with 20 bases in the middle. The CDR3 spells CASSPRAAQGGGNTIYF. In nucleotides, the CDR3 is TGCGCCAGCAGCCCCAGGGCCGCACAGGGTGGTGGAAACACCATATATTTT.

This clonotype was picked up many times. The rearrangement uses TRBV12-3 or TRBV12-4 and TRBJ1-3; no clear D. The CDR3 spans 12 residues. The V end lost 3 bases, the J end lost 3 bases, and 3 bases lay between the germline ends. CDR3 in amino acids: CASSFFGNTIYF. The CDR3 region has the DNA TGTGCCAGCAGTTTCTTTGGAAACACCATATATTTT.

A note on this clonotype: The junction shows a germline mismatch at one end, possibly a read error. The rearrangement joins TRBV18 to TRBJ2-3, with a weak D call TRBD2 (5 bases). Germline V gene sequence: CDR1 KGHSH, CDR2 LQKENI. The CDR3 has 15 amino acids. The CDR3 reads CASSPPSASTDAQYF. CDR3 sequence (DNA): TGTGCCAGCTCACCCCCTTCCGCTAGCACAGATGCGCAGTATTTT.

This clonotype was counted between two and nine times. V is TRBV3-1 and J is TRBJ1-2, with TRBD1 as a possible D gene (6 bases). This CDR3 has 13 amino acids. Germline assignment: CDR1 LGHDT and CDR2 YNNKEL (reference sequence). The V end was cut by 3 bases, the J end by 6 bases, with 11 bases between. The CDR3 protein is CASSHLTGDGYTF. DNA for the CDR3: TGTGCCAGCAGCCACCTGACAGGAGATGGCTACACCTTC. Complete variable domain (other parts from reference TRBV3-1 and TRBJ1-2): DTAVSQTPKYLVTQMGNDKSIKCEQNLGHDTMYWYKQDSKKFLKIMFSYNNKELIINETVPNRFSPKSPDKAHLNLHINSLELGDSAVYFCASSHLTGDGYTFGSGTRLTVV.

Concerning this clonotype: A much larger clone lies one base from this, so it may be a read error. The chain carries TRBV20-1 and TRBJ2-1; TRBD2 matches 12 bases. Germline V gene data show CDR1 as DFQATT and CDR2 as SNEGSKA (reference sequence). CDR3 length equals 16 residues. The V segment lost 6 bases and the J segment 10 bases; nucleotides outside the gene matches: 16. The CDR3, as DNA: TGCAGTGCGCACGAACTACTAGCGGGGGGATCCTACGAGCAGTTCTTC. Translating gives CSAHELLAGGSYEQFF.

This clonotype has at least ten counts. The V and J genes are TRBV29-1 and TRBJ2-1, with D uncertain. The CDR3 contains 17 residues. Germline V lookup: CDR1 SQVTM, CDR2 ANQGSEA. The germline V and J ends were trimmed by 0 bases and 0 bases, with 15 bases remaining between them. The DNA of the CDR3 is TGCAGCGTTGAAGAGGCCTTCCTACGCACCTCCTACAATGAGCAGTTCTTC. It yields the protein CSVEEAFLRTSYNEQFF.

This CDR3 reads CASSEGGTQYF. As DNA, the CDR3 is TGTGCCAGCAGCGAGGGAGGTACGCAGTATTTT. This chain links TRBV2 with TRBJ2-3, with D possibly matching TRBD2 (6 bases). V was pared by 6 bases and J by 8 bases, with 9 bases between. Germline V gene data show CDR1 as SNHLY and CDR2 as FYNNEI. The CDR3 has 11 residues.

The sample holds many counts of this clonotype. The J gene is TRBJ2-3, the V gene TRBV10-3, with D perhaps matching TRBD1 (6 bases). Germline V gene sequence: CDR1 ENHRY, CDR2 SYGVKD. There are 17 residues in the CDR3. Trimming stripped 6 bases from V and 1 base from J, with 20 bases between. CDR3: CAISRGVGLSGTDTQYF. As DNA, the CDR3 is TGTGCCATCAGCAGGGGAGTAGGCCTTTCGGGCACAGATACGCAGTATTTT.

In its sample, this clonotype was seen a few times. The chain joins TRBV3-1 to TRBJ2-7; 9 bases fit TRBD1. V was clipped by 2 bases and J by 6 bases; unmatched bases: 11. Germline CDR1 reads LGHDT; CDR2 reads YNNKEL (reference sequence). This CDR3 has 16 amino acids. The CDR3 here is CASSQTGTGFRGEQYF. CDR3 sequence (DNA): TGTGCCAGCAGCCAAACCGGGACAGGGTTTCGAGGCGAGCAGTACTTC.

The rearrangement links TRBV7-9 to TRBJ2-1; the D is unclear. The germline V gene encodes CDR1 SEHNR and CDR2 FQNEAQ (reference sequence). The CDR3 totals 12 residues. The germline V and J ends were trimmed by 3 bases and 9 bases, with 9 bases remaining between them. The CDR3 sequence: CASSFGETEQFF. The DNA for the CDR3 is TGTGCCAGCAGCTTTGGGGAAACTGAGCAGTTCTTC. The variable domain in full, completed from reference TRBV7-9 and TRBJ2-1, reads DTGVSQNPRHKITKRGQNVTFRCDPISEHNRLYWYRQTLGQGPEFLTYFQNEAQLEKSRLLSDRFSAERPKGSFSTLEIQRTEQGDSAMYLCASSFGETEQFFGPGTRLTVL.

V and J are TRBV25-1 and TRBJ2-1, with 7 nucleotides matching TRBD2. The germline V gene encodes CDR1 MGHDK and CDR2 SYGVNS. Losses at the gene ends were 2 bases for V and 7 bases for J; bases not matched to a gene: 11. The CDR3 covers 16 residues. CDR3 region: CASSEGDYWGLNEQFF. In DNA form, the CDR3 reads TGTGCCAGCAGTGAAGGGGACTATTGGGGCCTAAATGAGCAGTTCTTC.

The V gene is TRBV24-1, the J gene TRBJ1-2, with 11 bases fitting TRBD1. The CDR3 spans 14 residues. Per germline, CDR1 KGHDR and CDR2 SFDVKD. Losses at the gene ends were 3 bases for V and 7 bases for J; bases not matched to a gene: 3. CDR3 coding DNA: TGTGCCACCAGTGATCGGACAGGGGGCTGTGGCTACACCTTC. This codes for CATSDRTGGCGYTF.

This clonotype has at least ten counts. The CDR3 loop reads CATLSGTGRAEQYF. In DNA, the CDR3 is TGTGCCACCCTCTCTGGGACAGGGAGGGCCGAGCAGTACTTC. The chain couples TRBV10-3 to TRBJ2-7; 9 positions match TRBD1. This CDR3 is 14 amino acids long. The V and J ends lost 10 bases and 6 bases, in that order; junction bases with no gene match: 13. The V gene's germline CDR1 is ENHRY and CDR2 SYGVKD.

This chain links TRBV27 with TRBJ1-4; a weak D match, TRBD1 (5 bases). Germline V lookup: CDR1 MNHEY, CDR2 SMNVEV (reference sequence). The CDR3 extends over 16 amino acids. V dropped 2 bases and J dropped 5 bases, with 15 bases sitting between them. Written as DNA, the CDR3 is TGTGCCAGCAGTTTACGAGAACAGGAGAAGAATGAAAAACTGTTTTTT. It yields the protein CASSLREQEKNEKLFF.

The chain employs TRBV19 and TRBJ1-3; D remains ambiguous. Germline values: CDR1 LNHDA, CDR2 SQIVND (reference sequence). This CDR3 spans 13 amino acids. The V end was cut by 10 bases, the J end by 0 bases, with 10 bases between. The CDR3 coding sequence is TGTGCCACCCGGTTCTCCTCTGGAAACACCATATATTTT. Residues: CATRFSSGNTIYF.

The chain carries TRBV9 and TRBJ2-3; 15 bases are a match to TRBD2. The V and J ends lost 4 bases and 9 bases, in that order; junction bases with no gene match: 9. This CDR3 is 16 amino acids long. CDR1 and CDR2 from the germline V gene are SGDLS and YYNGEE. The CDR3 coding sequence is TGTGCCAGCAGCCCTTCGGGGACTAGCGGGAGGCTAACGCAGTATTTT. Translation gives CASSPSGTSGRLTQYF.

This clonotype has ten or more counts. The rearrangement links TRBV7-2 to TRBJ2-7, with TRBD2 as a possible D gene (5 bases). This CDR3 spans 13 amino acids. The germline CDR1 and CDR2 sequences are SGHTA and FQGNSA. V was shortened by 4 bases and J by 3 bases, with 10 bases between the two germline ends. The CDR3 spells CASSSRLNYEQYF. The DNA for the CDR3 is TGTGCCAGCAGCTCGCGACTAAACTACGAGCAGTACTTC.

The sample holds many counts of this clonotype. The chain is built from TRBV2 and TRBJ1-5; maybe TRBD1 (6 bases). The CDR3 runs to 14 residues. The germline CDR1 and CDR2 sequences are SNHLY and FYNNEI. With 4 bases removed from V and 5 bases from J, the gap between germline ends came to 12 bases. The CDR3 region is CASSGRSGDQPQHF. The CDR3 region has the DNA TGTGCCAGCAGTGGAAGGTCAGGGGATCAGCCCCAGCATTTT.

The table lists this clonotype with a few counts. The chain uses TRBV30 and TRBJ2-3; no clear D. The length of the CDR3 is 14 residues. Germline V CDR1 and CDR2: GTSNPN, SVGIG (reference sequence). Trimming pared 4 bases from V and 0 bases from J, leaving 11 bases between. The CDR3 here is CAWNRAYSTDTQYF. Written as DNA, the CDR3 is TGTGCCTGGAATAGGGCCTATAGCACAGATACGCAGTATTTT.

This clonotype showed up many times. This chain links TRBV10-3 with TRBJ1-1; perhaps TRBD1 as D (5 bases). Germline V gene sequence: CDR1 ENHRY, CDR2 SYGVKD. V was shortened by 8 bases and J by 1 base, with 14 bases between the two germline ends. This CDR3 is 14 amino acids long. The CDR3 spells CAIVGDLSNTEAFF. The CDR3 DNA reads as TGTGCCATCGTGGGGGACCTCTCGAACACTGAAGCTTTCTTT.

This clonotype was counted between two and nine times. V usage is TRBV10-3 and J usage is TRBJ1-2; 8 bases match TRBD1. The CDR3 has 15 amino acids. V lost 0 bases to trimming and J lost 3 bases; unmatched junction nucleotides: 3. The germline CDR1 and CDR2 sequences are ENHRY and SYGVKD. The CDR3 DNA follows: TGTGCCATCAGTGAGTCCGGGACAGGCTACTATGGCTACACCTTC. Protein product: CAISESGTGYYGYTF.

This clonotype came up a few times. V and J are TRBV7-2 and TRBJ2-7, with D maybe TRBD1 (6 bases). This CDR3 contains 17 residues. Germline V gives CDR1 SGHTA, CDR2 FQGNSA. The ends were cut back, 5 bases at V and 1 base at J, with 21 bases in the middle. The CDR3 protein is CASSPAVWTAFSYEQYF. CDR3 coding DNA: TGTGCCAGCAGCCCAGCTGTCTGGACAGCCTTTTCCTACGAGCAGTACTTC.

About this clonotype: A much larger clone sits a single nucleotide away, making a read error possible. The V and J genes are TRBV12-3 or TRBV12-4 and TRBJ2-3; D possibly corresponds to TRBD2 (6 bases). The CDR3 sequence is 12 residues long. V was trimmed by 8 bases and J by 8 bases, leaving 14 bases between them. Here the CDR3 reads CASGLAWGTQYF. The DNA for the CDR3 is TGTGCCAGCGGTCTAGCGTGGGGTACGCAGTATTTT.

This clonotype was recorded many times. The chain has TRBV7-2 and TRBJ2-1, with a weak D call TRBD2 (6 bases). Germline CDR1 is SGHTA and CDR2 is FQGNSA. CDR3 length: 15 residues. V was clipped by 4 bases and J by 7 bases, with 17 bases between them. In DNA, the CDR3 is TGTGCCAGCAGCTCCGATGCCGGGGGTTCGAATGAGCAGTTCTTC. Translated, it gives CASSSDAGGSNEQFF.

This chain uses TRBV3-1 with TRBJ2-7; TRBD2 agrees at 12 bases. The V and J ends lost 0 bases and 3 bases, in that order; junction bases with no gene match: 3. Germline V gene sequence: CDR1 LGHDT, CDR2 YNNKEL (reference sequence). CDR3 length: 16 residues. CDR3 sequence: CASSQETSGRNYEQYF. CDR3 bases: TGTGCCAGCAGCCAAGAAACTAGCGGGAGGAACTACGAGCAGTACTTC.

The chain links TRBV20-1 to TRBJ2-6, with TRBD1 matching 9 bases. The ends lost 2 bases at V and 4 bases at J; junction bases unmatched: 12. This CDR3 has 18 residues. The germline V gene encodes CDR1 DFQATT and CDR2 SNEGSKA (reference sequence). The CDR3 reads CSARLGGQGGRGANVLTF. The CDR3 bases are TGCAGTGCTAGACTTGGGGGACAGGGTGGGAGAGGGGCCAACGTCCTGACTTTC.

This clonotype was seen just once. The chain links TRBV20-1 to TRBJ2-4; 8 bases line up with TRBD1. Germline lookup yields CDR1 DFQATT and CDR2 SNEGSKA (reference sequence). The CDR3 sequence is 16 residues long. J was trimmed by 3 bases and V by 2 bases; bases with no gene match: 9. CDR3 residues: CSARPRTGIGKNIQYF. For the CDR3, the DNA is TGCAGTGCTAGACCCCGGACAGGGATTGGCAAAAACATTCAGTACTTC.

As regards this clonotype: This may be a read error: a much more frequent sequence differs by one nucleotide. V is TRBV6-4 and J is TRBJ2-2, with D tentatively TRBD2 (5 bases). This CDR3 has 13 amino acids. Germline V gene data show CDR1 as MRHNA and CDR2 as SNTAGT. The CDR3 sequence is CASSDGETGELLF. CDR3 coding DNA: TGTGCCAGCAGTGACGGAGAGACCGGGGAGCTGCTTTTT.

Points on this clonotype: At one of its ends the junction is not consistent with the germline gene, which may arise from a read error. The chain employs TRBV5-1 and TRBJ1-2; 9 nucleotides agree with TRBD1. The CDR3 runs to 16 residues. CDR1 SGHRS and CDR2 YFSETQ come from the germline V gene. DNA for the CDR3: TGCGTCAGCAGCTGGGGTTACCGGGACAGGGACTATGGCTACACCTTC. Translated, it gives CVSSWGYRDRDYGYTF.